A single sample is the source of the 31 T cell receptor beta chains below, sequenced in a study of blood T cell repertoires in COVID-19 (dated by TCRdb to about 2020). The library was built by means of the immunoSEQ multiplex PCR assay. Not all clones reach the TCRdb copy of this immuneACCESS table, which keeps in-frame sequences only. Checked studies attribute under half of the gap to unresolved V genes and leave the rest unexplained. The sample yields around 400,000 clones; about 87% were counted once. In total, the top ten clones hold around 9.3% of the sample. The material sequenced was peripheral blood. The receptors were gathered from a woman aged 25 to 39 with COVID-19, enrolled during active disease.

The V and J genes are TRBV9 and TRBJ2-7; D is unresolved. Germline-derived CDR1 and CDR2 are SGDLS and YYNGEE. The CDR3 spans 14 residues. Trimming removed 4 bases at V and 3 bases at J, with 14 bases between. The CDR3 is CASSLESGLYEQYF. CDR3 DNA sequence: TGTGCCAGCAGCCTGGAGTCTGGCCTCTACGAGCAGTACTTC.

V and J are TRBV6-2 or TRBV6-3 and TRBJ2-1; TRBD2 matches at 10 bases. Trimming removed 0 bases from V and 8 bases from J; junction bases left unmatched: 7. CDR1 is MNHEY, CDR2 SVGEGT, per germline. The CDR3 consists of 16 residues. CDR3 loop: CASSYSLAGAGYEQFF. The CDR3 nucleotides read TGTGCCAGCAGTTACTCCCTAGCGGGAGCGGGTTATGAGCAGTTCTTC.

The chain is built from TRBV3-1 (or the pseudogene TRBV3-2) and TRBJ1-3, with a weak D call TRBD1 (5 bases). With 2 bases removed from V and 3 bases from J, the gap between germline ends came to 14 bases. The germline V gene encodes CDR1 LGHDT and CDR2 YNNKEL (reference sequence). The CDR3 extends over 16 amino acids. CDR3 sequence: CASSQYTGPDGNTIYF. The CDR3 DNA reads as TGTGCCAGCAGCCAATATACAGGTCCGGATGGAAACACCATATATTTT.

Turning to this clone: A read error may explain this, as a much larger clone is one base away. The V call is TRBV28, the J call TRBJ1-1; 7 bases are a match to TRBD1. The V gene's germline CDR1 is MDHEN and CDR2 SYDVKM. The CDR3 extends over 14 amino acids. V was pared by 5 bases and J by 1 base, with 4 bases of the junction left unmatched. CDR3 protein: CASSPRTGNTEAFF. The DNA for the CDR3 is TGTGCCAGCAGTCCCCGGACAGGGAACACTGAAGCTTTCTTT.

V usage is TRBV7-6 and J usage is TRBJ2-3; 10 bases map to TRBD2. Germline V CDR1 and CDR2: SGHVS, FNYEAQ. The trim removed 5 bases at V and 0 bases at J, leaving 2 bases unmatched. This CDR3 region has 15 residues. CDR3 in amino acids: CASSRSGGSTDTQYF. CDR3 DNA sequence: TGTGCCAGCAGCCGTAGCGGGGGGAGCACAGATACGCAGTATTTT.

V usage is TRBV5-4 and J usage is TRBJ2-5; 8 nucleotides match TRBD1. Germline V gives CDR1 SGHNT, CDR2 YYREEE (reference sequence). The V gene end was trimmed by 4 bases and the J gene end by 2 bases; junction bases not matched to a gene: 4. The CDR3 consists of 14 residues. This CDR3 reads CASSVTGDQETQYF. CDR3 DNA: TGTGCCAGCAGCGTGACAGGGGATCAAGAGACCCAGTACTTC. The complete variable domain, with remaining parts taken from reference TRBV5-4 and TRBJ2-5, reads ETGVTQSPTHLIKTRGQQVTLRCSSQSGHNTVSWYQQALGQGPQFIFQYYREEENGRGNFPPRFSGLQFPNYSSELNVNALELDDSALYLCASSVTGDQETQYFGPGTRLLVL.

The rearrangement uses TRBV3-1 (or the pseudogene TRBV3-2) and TRBJ2-2; a weak D match, TRBD2 (5 bases). This CDR3 comprises 16 residues. Trimming shortened V by 4 bases and J by 6 bases, and 18 bases separated the two germline ends. The germline V gene has CDR1 LGHDT and CDR2 YNNKEL (reference sequence). DNA for the CDR3: TGTGCCAGCAGCCCCTTTGCGCAGGCGGGCGCCGGGGAGCTGTTTTTT. Translated: CASSPFAQAGAGELFF.

This chain uses TRBV10-1 with TRBJ2-4; 9 nucleotides agree with TRBD2. This CDR3 has 22 residues. The germline V gene encodes CDR1 WNHNN and CDR2 SYGVQD (reference sequence). V lost 0 bases to trimming and J lost 0 bases; unmatched junction nucleotides: 18. For the CDR3, the DNA is TGCGCCAGCAGTGAGTCCCCGGGGCTAGCGGGATCCGGGGACTTAGCCAAAAACATTCAGTACTTC. Amino acid sequence: CASSESPGLAGSGDLAKNIQYF.

The chain's CDR3 is CASSSTSGQLNQPQHF. The CDR3 DNA follows: TGTGCCAGCAGTTCAACCTCGGGACAGCTTAATCAGCCCCAGCATTTT. The V call is TRBV28, the J call TRBJ1-5; TRBD1 agrees at 7 bases. Germline CDR1 MDHEN, CDR2 SYDVKM. The V gene end was trimmed by 4 bases and the J gene end by 4 bases; junction bases not matched to a gene: 10. The CDR3 runs 16 residues.

The chain has TRBV7-2 and TRBJ2-5; unclear D gene. V was trimmed by 2 bases and J by 2 bases, leaving 9 bases between them. Germline assignment: CDR1 SGHTA and CDR2 FQGNSA. This CDR3 has 14 residues. The CDR3 region is CASSLFSGQETQYF. DNA of the CDR3: TGTGCCAGCAGCTTATTTTCCGGGCAAGAGACCCAGTACTTC.

The V gene is TRBV7-6, the J gene TRBJ2-2; 10 bases line up with TRBD2. Germline V CDR1 and CDR2: SGHVS, FNYEAQ. The CDR3 covers 15 residues. V lost 7 bases, J lost 4 bases, and 6 bases stayed unmatched. The CDR3 DNA reads TGTGCCAGCACTTCTAGCGGGAGAGGCACCGGGGAGCTGTTTTTT. Translating it yields CASTSSGRGTGELFF.

This sequence joins TRBV9 and TRBJ2-2, with a possible D match to TRBD2 (6 bases). V was cut by 7 bases and J by 4 bases, with 11 bases left in between. The CDR3 is 13 residues long. Germline CDR1 SGDLS, CDR2 YYNGEE. The CDR3 is CASRKEGTGELFF. In nucleotides, the CDR3 is TGTGCCAGCCGGAAGGAGGGCACCGGGGAGCTGTTTTTT.

The V call is TRBV28, the J call TRBJ1-2; 7 bases line up with TRBD1. V lost 6 bases and J lost 1; bases outside the gene matches: 8. Germline V gene lookup returns CDR1 MDHEN and CDR2 SYDVKM. The length of the CDR3 is 15 residues. The chain's CDR3 is CASSTRNRGNYGYTF. CDR3 sequence (DNA): TGTGCCAGCAGCACCCGGAACAGGGGTAACTATGGCTACACCTTC.

The V gene is TRBV7-3, the J gene TRBJ2-1, with 7 bases identical to TRBD2. Unmatched junction bases numbered 9, after V lost 2 bases and J lost 8 bases. CDR1 and CDR2 (germline): SGHTA, FQGTGA. This CDR3 is 15 amino acids long. The DNA of the CDR3 is TGTGCCAGCAGCTTAGGGTTAGCGGGTCGGGATGAGCAGTTCTTC. Amino acids: CASSLGLAGRDEQFF.

The rearrangement links TRBV29-1 to TRBJ2-7; a weak D match, TRBD1 (6 bases). Trimming left V 5 bases short and J 5 bases short, with 13 bases between. The CDR3 runs to 12 residues. Looked up from germline, CDR1 is SQVTM and CDR2 is ANQGSEA. This CDR3 reads CSVLPGDDEQYF. The CDR3 DNA is TGCAGCGTTCTTCCAGGGGACGACGAGCAGTACTTC.

This chain uses TRBV5-6 with TRBJ1-4, with a weak D call TRBD1 (6 bases). The V end lost 4 bases, the J end lost 7 bases, and 11 bases lay between the germline ends. There are 13 residues in the CDR3. Germline V lookup: CDR1 SGHDT, CDR2 YYEEEE. The CDR3 DNA sequence: TGTGCCAGCAGCAAAGGACAGTTTGAAAAACTGTTTTTT. Translated: CASSKGQFEKLFF.

Written as DNA, the CDR3 is TGTGCCACCGGACAGGGGGCTGGCTACACCTTC. It codes for CATGQGAGYTF. The V gene is TRBV10-3, the J gene TRBJ1-2, with TRBD1 identical over 11 bases. In germline, CDR1 is ENHRY, CDR2 SYGVKD. The CDR3 extends over 11 amino acids. The junction had 2 bases not matched to a gene; V was cut back by 10 bases and J by 7 bases.

The chain employs TRBV19 and TRBJ1-3; no firm D call. This CDR3 has 15 residues. V was clipped by 8 bases and J by 0 bases, with 14 bases between them. CDR1 LNHDA and CDR2 SQIVND come from the germline V gene (reference sequence). CDR3 nucleotide sequence: TGTGCCAGTCGAACGGGAGCCAGCTCTGGAAACACCATATATTTT. Encoded protein: CASRTGASSGNTIYF.

In its sample, this clone was seen a few times. This sample also contains other DNA sequences that code for the same CDR3. The V call is TRBV5-1, the J call TRBJ1-1; 9 bases are shared with TRBD1. The V segment lost 4 bases and the J segment 2 bases; nucleotides outside the gene matches: 3. The CDR3 spans 14 residues. Germline lookup yields CDR1 SGHRS and CDR2 YFSETQ. CDR3 sequence (DNA): TGCGCCAGCAGCAGGGGACAGGGAAACACTGAAGCTTTCTTT. Protein sequence: CASSRGQGNTEAFF.

This chain uses TRBV25-1 with TRBJ2-2; 11 bases are a match to TRBD2. Germline CDR1 reads MGHDK; CDR2 reads SYGVNS. J was trimmed by 4 bases and V by 8 bases; bases with no gene match: 12. The CDR3 totals 17 residues. CDR3 amino acids: CASRTGLAGGPTGELFF. In DNA, the CDR3 is TGTGCCAGCCGCACCGGGCTAGCGGGAGGCCCCACCGGGGAGCTGTTTTTT. The variable domain in full, completed from reference TRBV25-1 and TRBJ2-2, reads EADIYQTPRYLVIGTGKKITLECSQTMGHDKMYWYQQDPGMELHLIHYSYGVNSTEKGDLSSESTVSRIRTEHFPLTLESARPSHTSQYLCASRTGLAGGPTGELFFGEGSRLTVL.

This sequence joins TRBV19 and TRBJ1-2, with 10 bases aligning to TRBD1. V lost 8 bases and J lost 7; bases outside the gene matches: 7. CDR3 length equals 13 residues. Per the germline V gene, CDR1 is LNHDA and CDR2 is SQIVND (reference sequence). The chain's CDR3 is CASARQGAGGYTF. CDR3 bases: TGTGCCAGTGCCCGACAGGGGGCCGGTGGCTACACCTTC.

The V and J genes are TRBV27 and TRBJ2-7, with 8 positions matching TRBD1. Per germline, CDR1 MNHEY and CDR2 SMNVEV (reference sequence). The CDR3 covers 15 residues. V lost 6 bases to trimming and J lost 3 bases; unmatched junction nucleotides: 10. DNA for the CDR3: TGTGCCAGCAGCGAGTCCGGGACAGGCAACTACGAGCAGTACTTC. Amino acid sequence: CASSESGTGNYEQYF.

This clone was seen a handful of times. The chain uses TRBV28 and TRBJ1-2; 7 bases match TRBD1. The CDR3 extends over 15 amino acids. Germline V gene sequence: CDR1 MDHEN, CDR2 SYDVKM. Trimming removed 2 bases from V and 7 bases from J; junction bases left unmatched: 10. The CDR3 bases are TGTGCCAGCAGTTTAATGGGACAGCCTTCAGGTGGCTACACCTTC. This sequence encodes CASSLMGQPSGGYTF.

The gene calls are TRBV19 and TRBJ2-5; weak D call: TRBD1 (6 bases). The V and J ends lost 5 bases and 2 bases respectively, with 12 bases between them. The germline CDR1 and CDR2 sequences are LNHDA and SQIVND (reference sequence). CDR3 size: 14 residues. The CDR3 DNA reads TGTGCCAGTAGTGCATACAGGGTGCAAGAGACCCAGTACTTC. It translates to CASSAYRVQETQYF.

The rearrangement links TRBV29-1 to TRBJ2-1; 11 positions agree with TRBD2. Germline lookup yields CDR1 SQVTM and CDR2 ANQGSEA. The CDR3 loop spans 14 amino acids. V was clipped by 6 bases and J by 6 bases; unmatched bases: 7. The CDR3: CSVNSGRAGNEQFF. The CDR3 bases are TGCAGCGTAAATAGCGGGAGGGCGGGCAATGAGCAGTTCTTC.

The chain is built from TRBV4-2 and TRBJ1-2, with D possibly matching TRBD1 (5 bases). Trimming removed 1 base at V and 7 bases at J, with 13 bases between. The CDR3 is made up of 14 amino acids. The germline V gene has CDR1 LGHNA and CDR2 YNFKEQ. The CDR3 DNA follows: TGTGCCAGCAGCCAAGCCCCCAGGGAGGGTGGCTACACCTTC. Translation: CASSQAPREGGYTF.

Here the CDR3 reads CAWSVWVGGELNSPLHF. CDR3 bases: TGTGCCTGGAGTGTATGGGTGGGGGGGGAACTTAATTCACCCCTCCACTTT. This chain links TRBV30 with TRBJ1-6; possible D gene TRBD1, 5 bases. CDR1 and CDR2 from the germline V gene are GTSNPN and SVGIG (reference sequence). V was shortened by 0 bases and J by 6 bases, with 18 bases between the two germline ends. The CDR3 contains 17 residues.

The rearrangement uses TRBV3-1 (or the pseudogene TRBV3-2) and TRBJ2-1; maybe TRBD2 (6 bases). V gave up 3 bases and J gave up 10 bases, with 7 bases separating them. This CDR3 spans 11 amino acids. In germline, CDR1 is LGHDT, CDR2 YNNKEL (reference sequence). The CDR3: CASSHSGEQFF. Here the CDR3 DNA reads TGTGCCAGCAGCCATAGCGGCGAGCAGTTCTTC.

The chain has TRBV28 and TRBJ1-2, with D uncertain. Trimming stripped 9 bases from V and 5 bases from J, with 13 bases between. Germline V gene sequence: CDR1 MDHEN, CDR2 SYDVKM. This CDR3 has 12 amino acids. In DNA, the CDR3 is TGTGCCAGTCGTCCACTCAATTATGGCTACACCTTC. Translation gives CASRPLNYGYTF.

The chain uses TRBV7-6 and TRBJ1-5; D might be TRBD1 (6 bases). The V end lost 1 base, the J end lost 5 bases, and 21 bases lay between the germline ends. From germline, CDR1 is SGHVS and CDR2 FNYEAQ. The CDR3 covers 18 residues. The CDR3 DNA is TGTGCCAGCAGCTTAGGCTTGCGGGGGGCGGCGGGGGATCAGCCCCAGCATTTT. It translates to CASSLGLRGAAGDQPQHF. The full variable domain, completed using reference TRBV7-6 and TRBJ1-5, is GAGVSQSPRYKVTKRGQDVALRCDPISGHVSLYWYRQALGQGPEFLTYFNYEAQQDKSGLPNDRFSAERPEGSISTLTIQRTEQRDSAMYRCASSLGLRGAAGDQPQHFGDGTRLSIL.

This chain uses TRBV5-6 with TRBJ1-3; the D is unclear. Deletions cut 2 bases from V and 7 bases from J, with 4 bases between. Germline V gives CDR1 SGHDT, CDR2 YYEEEE. CDR3 length: 11 amino acids. The CDR3 nucleotides are TGTGCCAGCAGCTTCGGGAACACCATATATTTT. Protein sequence: CASSFGNTIYF.